The entry below describes one TCR beta chain. It lacks a known antigen. There are no base qualities to consult, and no much larger clone falls within one base. The sample's time point label, decoded: persistent/refractory GD, antithyroid drugs over 5 years with positive TRAb. For both TCR sequencing and RNA sequencing, RNA was extracted from PBMCs using TRIzol. The diagnosis of Graves' disease was made according to American Thyroid Association guidelines. Patients for the study were recruited at an endocrinology department in Xi'an, China. Each patient gave approximately 8.8 milliliters of peripheral blood, collected in an EDTA anticoagulant tube. Ficoll Paque Plus density gradient separation was used to isolate PBMCs, and no additional T cell sorting was done. An Agilent 2100 Bioanalyzer and agarose gel were used to check RNA quality, and a NanoDrop 2000 was used to measure RNA concentration. Libraries came from multiplex PCR. Sequencing relied on an Illumina HiSeq 4000. CDR3 regions were amplified by Arm-PCR with iRepertoire HTBI primers to construct TCR beta libraries. Before sequencing, the PCR products underwent gel purification. On the study's bioinformatics: Across samples, 60 to 80 TRBV and 14 TRBJ segments were identified and used for gene usage analysis of CDR3 amino acid clonotypes. COPE and FqMerger were used to merge filtered high-quality paired reads into contigs. BLAST was used to align contigs to IMGT TRBV, TRBD and TRBJ reference genes, and CDR3 was defined according to IMGT. Any clonotype with a frequency above 0.1% was classified as a highly expanded clone. Shannon entropy served as the measure of repertoire diversity, while the Gini coefficient captured V-J evenness. A clonotype was considered public if more than one individual shared it. TCRdb itself trimmed the public reads at Q25 with fastp, ran MiXCR and retained productive beta chains. Each record represents a unique CDR3 protein, reported with the most common genes and DNA among its rows. It is TCRdb's table, rather than the study itself, that gives the V and J calls and clone size. Recorded for this sample are 420,000 or so distinct CDR3 sequences; roughly a quarter of them occurred a single time. Clones ranked in the top ten supply around 24% of the sample.

The data originate from a study of regulatory T cells in long-lasting Graves disease (dated by TCRdb to about 2021). For context, the study as a whole: To count as having persistent Graves' disease, a patient had to have received antithyroid drug treatment for over 5 years with TSH receptor autoantibodies remaining persistently positive. Persistent Graves' disease patients were compared with newly diagnosed Graves' disease patients by peripheral blood TCR sequencing and RNA sequencing. The study took place in China and was registered as a clinical trial. TCR sequencing covered 13 persistent and approximately 20 newly diagnosed Graves' disease patients, 33 samples in total. On average, persistent Graves' disease patients in the clinical cohort had been on antithyroid drugs for approximately ten years. Study-level results and caveats: The authors acknowledged the small sample size as a limitation that may reduce accuracy. Only the TCR beta chain was sequenced and analyzed. A larger number of public clonotypes was shared among persistent patients (about 2,700) than among newly diagnosed patients (around 880). Persistent Graves' disease patients showed lower TCR Shannon entropy and fewer highly expanded clones than newly diagnosed patients, suggesting clonal expansion. Because the primary lesion, thyroid tissue, could not be accessed, the study looked at peripheral blood alone.

This specimen was peripheral blood mononuclear cells (PBMCs), taken when the disease was refractory, from a patient treated with antithyroid drugs. This TCR derives from a female donor with Graves disease.

CDR3 loop: CASIGTGYNEQFF. The nucleotide sequence is given as TGTGCCAGCATTGGGACAGGGTACAATGAGCAGTTCTTC. The V gene is TRBV2 and the J gene is TRBJ2-1; TRBD1 lines up with 9 middle nucleotides. The CDR1 and CDR2 encoded by the germline V gene are SNHLY and FYNNEI. Including cysteine and phenylalanine, the CDR3 has 13 amino acids. Only CDR3 DNA is held: 39 bases, read in frame from base 1. V lost 7 bases and J lost 4 bases, and the count of bases not matched to a germline gene is 2.